A selection of T cell receptor beta chains follows, all from one sample in a study of shared clonotypes between healthy human individuals. Sequencing was performed with immunoSEQ multiplex PCR; in TCRdb, only in-frame clones are kept and a portion is missing. The table lists some 1.1 million clones, 70% to 80% of them singletons. The sequenced material came from memory CD4+ T cells from PBMCs. The receptor set was obtained from a man aged 18 to 35 in good health. Some clones in this sample may be carry-over from other donors' samples. CDR3s include the opening cysteine and the closing phenylalanine or tryptophan. The D gene is left open where the match is weak. The listing skips clone size in some rows; elsewhere it reads once, few, many or a size class.

V gene,D gene,clone size,J gene,CDR3 protein,CDR3 DNA
TRBV7-2,-,-,TRBJ2-5,CASSFQGGGQETQYF,TGTGCCAGCAGTTTTCAGGGGGGAGGCCAAGAGACCCAGTACTTC
TRBV5-1,-,-,TRBJ1-4,CASSLVLGDEKLFF,TGCGCCAGCAGCTTGGTGCTAGGGGATGAAAAACTGTTTTTT
TRBV11-2,-,many,TRBJ2-5,CASSPIPRGYQETQYF,TGTGCCAGCAGCCCCATCCCCCGTGGCTACCAAGAGACCCAGTACTTC
TRBV5-1,TRBD2,-,TRBJ2-7,CASSPGGGGSFNEQYF,TGCGCCAGCAGCCCCGGAGGCGGCGGGAGCTTCAACGAGCAGTACTTC
TRBV4-1,-,-,TRBJ2-7,CASSQDRRGPSYEQYF,TGCGCCAGCAGCCAAGATCGAAGGGGCCCATCCTACGAGCAGTACTTC
TRBV15,TRBD2,-,TRBJ2-1,CATSRGTSGLYEQFF,TGTGCCACCAGTCGCGGGACTAGCGGGCTATACGAGCAGTTCTTC
TRBV6-1,-,-,TRBJ1-4,CASRSGATNEKLFF,TGTGCCAGCAGGTCGGGGGCAACTAATGAAAAACTGTTTTTT
TRBV25-1,TRBD2,-,TRBJ2-1,CASSEWVGRALNDEQFF,TGTGCCAGCAGTGAATGGGTCGGGAGGGCCTTAAACGATGAGCAGTTCTTC
TRBV28,TRBD1,few,TRBJ1-5,CASTNRGRGNQPQHF,TGTGCCAGCACTAACAGGGGGCGAGGGAATCAGCCCCAGCATTTT
TRBV11-2,-,-,TRBJ1-1,CASSVDRSWDTEAFF,TGTGCCAGCAGCGTCGACAGGAGCTGGGACACTGAAGCTTTCTTT
TRBV5-1,TRBD1,-,TRBJ1-3,CASSLQGSSGNTIYF,TGCGCCAGCAGCTTACAGGGGTCTTCTGGAAACACCATATATTTT
TRBV7-8,-,-,TRBJ2-5,CASSSGPLETQYF,TGTGCCAGCAGCTCTGGACCCTTGGAGACCCAGTACTTC
TRBV5-4,TRBD1,-,TRBJ1-5,CASSLGGQGAQPQHF,TGTGCCAGCAGCTTGGGGGGACAGGGAGCTCAGCCCCAGCATTTT
TRBV11-2,-,-,TRBJ1-4,CASSWTGASNEKLFF,TGTGCCAGCAGCTGGACCGGGGCGAGTAATGAAAAACTGTTTTTT
TRBV5-1,-,once,TRBJ1-1,CASSLGMTDTEAFF,TGCGCCAGCAGCCTAGGTATGACGGACACTGAAGCTTTCTTT
TRBV5-1,-,-,TRBJ1-1,CASSVGGLNTEAFF,TGCGCCAGCAGCGTAGGAGGTTTGAACACTGAAGCTTTCTTT
TRBV11-2,-,-,TRBJ2-1,CASSLHPLLARDEQFF,TGTGCCAGCAGCTTACATCCTCTTCTAGCAAGGGATGAGCAGTTCTTC
TRBV5-1,-,-,TRBJ1-2,CASSLGQEVNGYTF,TGCGCCAGCAGCTTGGGACAGGAGGTAAATGGCTACACCTTC
TRBV18,-,-,TRBJ2-5,CASSPTRQETQYF,TGTGCCAGCTCACCGACCCGCCAAGAGACCCAGTACTTC
TRBV6-1,-,few,TRBJ1-1,CASKRGTTEAFF,TGTGCCAGCAAGAGGGGGACCACTGAAGCTTTCTTT
TRBV28,-,-,TRBJ2-5,CASSPPSVRETQYF,TGTGCCAGCAGTCCCCCGTCAGTTCGGGAGACCCAGTACTTC
TRBV18,TRBD2,few,TRBJ2-1,CASSPASGSKNEQFF,TGTGCCAGCTCACCCGCTAGCGGGAGTAAGAATGAGCAGTTCTTC
TRBV19,-,-,TRBJ1-1,CASSIRQNTEAFF,TGTGCCAGTAGTATACGACAGAACACTGAAGCTTTCTTT
TRBV4-1,-,-,TRBJ2-1,CASRHYNEQFF,TGCGCCAGCAGACATTACAATGAGCAGTTCTTC
TRBV14,-,-,TRBJ2-7,CASSQGETWITGMGEQYF,TGTGCCAGCAGCCAAGGGGAGACATGGATCACCGGGATGGGCGAGCAGTACTTC
TRBV7-2,-,-,TRBJ2-1,CASSLEREDEQFF,TGTGCCAGCAGCTTAGAAAGGGAGGATGAGCAGTTCTTC
TRBV5-4,TRBD1,-,TRBJ2-3,CASSFEGARTDTQYF,TGTGCCAGCAGCTTTGAGGGGGCACGGACAGATACGCAGTATTTT
TRBV30,-,few,TRBJ2-3,CAWSSSRTRPDTQYF,TGTGCCTGGAGTTCGTCCCGAACGCGGCCAGATACGCAGTATTTT
TRBV27,-,many,TRBJ1-2,CASSEVRGQGKNGYTF,TGTGCCAGCAGTGAAGTCCGAGGGCAGGGTAAGAACGGCTACACCTTC
TRBV7-3,-,-,TRBJ2-3,CASSLLPLRRTDTQYF,TGTGCCAGCAGCTTACTTCCACTTCGGAGGACAGATACGCAGTATTTT
TRBV7-6,TRBD2,-,TRBJ2-5,CASSALTSGGAGTQYF,TGTGCCAGCAGCGCCCTAACTAGCGGGGGAGCTGGGACCCAGTACTTC
TRBV6-1,-,-,TRBJ2-3,CASTWQLTDTQYF,TGTGCCAGCACCTGGCAGCTCACAGATACGCAGTATTTT
TRBV21-1,-,-,TRBJ2-3,CASYGSPSTDTQYF,TGTGCCAGCTACGGCTCGCCTAGCACAGATACGCAGTATTTT
TRBV5-6,-,once,TRBJ2-7,CASSPYSREQYF,TGTGCCAGCAGCCCCTATTCAAGGGAGCAGTACTTC
TRBV15,-,-,TRBJ2-6,CATSVGQGLSGANVLTF,TGTGCCACCAGCGTGGGGCAGGGGTTGTCTGGGGCCAACGTCCTGACTTTC
TRBV7-2,-,-,TRBJ2-1,CASSSNPMGGQFF,TGTGCCAGCAGCTCCAACCCAATGGGCGGGCAGTTCTTC
TRBV28,-,-,TRBJ2-7,CATRDSLSYEQYF,TGTGCCACCCGGGACTCCCTCTCCTACGAGCAGTACTTC
TRBV11-2,-,-,TRBJ2-5,CASSGGTVGETQYF,TGTGCCAGCAGCGGCGGGACAGTAGGGGAGACCCAGTACTTC
TRBV10-3,-,few,TRBJ2-2,CAISDRTENTGELFF,TGTGCCATCAGTGATCGGACGGAGAACACCGGGGAGCTGTTTTTT
TRBV11-1,TRBD2,-,TRBJ2-7,CASSLTSGGSYEQYF,TGTGCCAGCAGCCTGACTAGCGGGGGCTCCTACGAGCAGTACTTC
TRBV14,-,-,TRBJ2-7,CASSPQRNLDYPHYEQYF,TGTGCCAGCAGCCCTCAGCGAAATTTAGACTACCCCCACTACGAGCAGTACTTC
TRBV5-1,TRBD2,-,TRBJ2-2,CASSLIPTSGKTGELFF,TGCGCCAGCAGCTTGATTCCGACTAGCGGGAAAACCGGGGAGCTGTTTTTT
TRBV6-5,-,once,TRBJ1-1,CASSYPRVSTEAFF,TGTGCCAGCAGTTATCCGCGGGTGAGCACTGAAGCTTTCTTT
TRBV28,-,-,TRBJ2-7,CASSRTGPYEQYF,TGTGCCAGCAGCAGAACAGGGCCCTACGAGCAGTACTTC
TRBV11-1,-,-,TRBJ2-3,CASSLAGIPDTQYF,TGTGCCAGCAGCTTAGCCGGAATACCTGATACGCAGTATTTT
TRBV7-2,-,-,TRBJ2-3,CASSRGRYTDTQYF,TGTGCCAGCAGCCGAGGCCGGTACACAGATACGCAGTATTTT
TRBV7-2,-,-,TRBJ2-2,CASSLVTARGELFF,TGTGCCAGCAGCTTAGTTACGGCCCGGGGGGAGCTGTTTTTT
TRBV28,TRBD2,-,TRBJ2-2,CASTDRGGTGELFF,TGTGCCAGTACGGACCGGGGAGGGACCGGGGAGCTGTTTTTT
TRBV5-1,TRBD2,-,TRBJ2-3,CASSPTGTSWDTQYF,TGCGCCAGCAGCCCTACCGGGACTAGCTGGGATACGCAGTATTTT
TRBV28,TRBD1,few,TRBJ1-2,CASSRQGRPGYTF,TGTGCCAGCAGTCGACAGGGTCGCCCTGGCTACACCTTC
TRBV2,TRBD2,-,TRBJ2-1,CASSLAGGPHNEQFF,TGTGCCAGCAGTCTAGCGGGAGGGCCCCACAATGAGCAGTTCTTC
TRBV27,-,-,TRBJ2-3,CASSLFSPDTDTQYF,TGTGCCAGCAGTTTATTTAGTCCCGACACAGATACGCAGTATTTT
TRBV6-1,-,-,TRBJ2-7,CASRAGSHSYEQYF,TGTGCCAGCAGGGCGGGGTCACACTCCTACGAGCAGTACTTC
TRBV7-2,-,-,TRBJ2-1,CASSLQTIAHEQFF,TGTGCCAGCAGTCTCCAAACCATCGCCCATGAGCAGTTCTTC
TRBV18,-,-,TRBJ1-5,CASSPEISGEGQPQHF,TGTGCCAGCTCACCCGAAATTTCAGGGGAGGGTCAGCCCCAGCATTTT